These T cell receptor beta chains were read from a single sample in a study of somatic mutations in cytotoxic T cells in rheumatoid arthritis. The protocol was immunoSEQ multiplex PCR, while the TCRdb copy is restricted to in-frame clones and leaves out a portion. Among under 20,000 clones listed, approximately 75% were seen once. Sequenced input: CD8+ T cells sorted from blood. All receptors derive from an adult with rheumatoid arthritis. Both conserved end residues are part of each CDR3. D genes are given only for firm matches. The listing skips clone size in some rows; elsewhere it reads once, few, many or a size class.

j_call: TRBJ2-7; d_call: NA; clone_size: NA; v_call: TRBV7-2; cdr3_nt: TGTGCCAGCAGCCGCACACTGACCTACGAGCAGTACTTC; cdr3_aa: CASSRTLTYEQYF
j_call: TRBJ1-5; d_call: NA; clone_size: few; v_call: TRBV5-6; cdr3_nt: TGTGCCAGCAGCTTCTCTATGACCTCGGGCGTCCAGCCCCAGCATTTT; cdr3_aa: CASSFSMTSGVQPQHF
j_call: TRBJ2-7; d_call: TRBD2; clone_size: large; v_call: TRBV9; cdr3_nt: TGTGCCAGCAGCGAGGCGGGAGAAGGAGAGCAGTACTTC; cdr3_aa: CASSEAGEGEQYF
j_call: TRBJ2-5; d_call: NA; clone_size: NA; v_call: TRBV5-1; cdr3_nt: TGCGCCAGCAGCTTGAGTAGGGGTGAAGAGACCCAGTACTTC; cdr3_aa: CASSLSRGEETQYF
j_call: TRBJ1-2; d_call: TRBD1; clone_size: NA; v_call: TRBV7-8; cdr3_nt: TGTGCCAGCAGCTCACAGGGGGCAAGTGGCTACACCTTC; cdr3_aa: CASSSQGASGYTF
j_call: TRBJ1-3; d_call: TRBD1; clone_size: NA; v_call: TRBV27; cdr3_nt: TGTGCCAGTCAAATGTCGTTTTCCTTTCCAACCCTTGGACAGGGACCATTGGGAAACACCATATATTTT; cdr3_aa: CASQMSFSFPTLGQGPLGNTIYF
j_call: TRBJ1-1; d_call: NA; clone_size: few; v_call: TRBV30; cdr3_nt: TGTGCCTGGATGGGGGGCGCGACCACTGAAGCTTTCTTT; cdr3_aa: CAWMGGATTEAFF
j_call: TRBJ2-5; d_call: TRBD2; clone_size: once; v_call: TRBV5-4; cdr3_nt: TGTGCCAGCAGCTCTAGACTAGCGGGGGGGCCGGAGACCCAGTACTTC; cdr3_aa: CASSSRLAGGPETQYF
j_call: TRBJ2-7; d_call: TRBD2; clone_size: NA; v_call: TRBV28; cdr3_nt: TGTGCCACCACATTAGGGACGCCGCGACTAGCGGCGTACGAGCAGTACTTC; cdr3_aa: CATTLGTPRLAAYEQYF
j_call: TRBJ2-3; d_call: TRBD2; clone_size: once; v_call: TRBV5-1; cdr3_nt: TGCGCCAGCAGCTTGCCCCGGGAGGGCCCAACAGATACGCAGTATTTT; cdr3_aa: CASSLPREGPTDTQYF
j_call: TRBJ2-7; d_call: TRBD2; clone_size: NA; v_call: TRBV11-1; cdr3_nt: TGTGCCAGCAGCCGCAAGCGGGAGGGCCTCGAGCAGTACTTC; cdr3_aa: CASSRKREGLEQYF
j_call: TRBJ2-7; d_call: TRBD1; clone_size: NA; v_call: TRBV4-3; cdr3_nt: TGCGCCAGCAGCCAAGATTCGAGCCAGGGGGCTACCTACGAGCAGTACTTC; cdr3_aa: CASSQDSSQGATYEQYF
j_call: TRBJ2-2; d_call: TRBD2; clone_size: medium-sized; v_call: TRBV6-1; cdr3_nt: TGTGCCAGCCCCCGGACTAGCGGGGACACCGGGGAGCTGTTTTTT; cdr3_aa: CASPRTSGDTGELFF
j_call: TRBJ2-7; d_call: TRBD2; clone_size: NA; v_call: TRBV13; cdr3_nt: TGTGCCAGCAGCTCTAGCGGGGGGGCCTCCGAGCAGTACTTC; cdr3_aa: CASSSSGGASEQYF
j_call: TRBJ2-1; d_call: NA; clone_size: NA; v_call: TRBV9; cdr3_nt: TGTGCCAGCAGCGTAGGTTCTAGCGCAAGCTCCTACAATGAGCAGTTCTTC; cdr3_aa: CASSVGSSASSYNEQFF
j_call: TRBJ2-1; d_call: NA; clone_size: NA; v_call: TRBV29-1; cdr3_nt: TGCAGCGTTGAAGCAGGGGGCAGGGGGGGCAATGAGCAGTTCTTC; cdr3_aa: CSVEAGGRGGNEQFF
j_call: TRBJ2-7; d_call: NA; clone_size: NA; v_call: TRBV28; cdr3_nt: TGTGCCAGCTTCGACGAAAGGGACACCGTCCGGCAGTACTTC; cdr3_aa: CASFDERDTVRQYF
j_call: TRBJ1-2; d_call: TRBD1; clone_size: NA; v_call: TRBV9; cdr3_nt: TGTGCCAGCAACCCGACAGGGGGCGGCTATGGCTACACCTTC; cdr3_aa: CASNPTGGGYGYTF